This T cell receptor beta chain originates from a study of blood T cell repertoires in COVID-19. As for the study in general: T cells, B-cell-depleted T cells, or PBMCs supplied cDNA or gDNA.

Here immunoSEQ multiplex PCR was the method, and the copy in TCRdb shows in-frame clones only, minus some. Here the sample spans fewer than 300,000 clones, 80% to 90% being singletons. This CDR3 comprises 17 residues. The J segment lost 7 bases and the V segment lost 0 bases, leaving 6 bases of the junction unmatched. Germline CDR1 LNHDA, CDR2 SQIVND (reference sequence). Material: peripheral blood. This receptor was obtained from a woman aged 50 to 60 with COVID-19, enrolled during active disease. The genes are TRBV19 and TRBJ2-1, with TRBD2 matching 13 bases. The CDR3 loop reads CASSIDSGLAGPNEQFF. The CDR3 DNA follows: TGTGCCAGTAGTATAGACTCGGGACTAGCGGGGCCAAATGAGCAGTTCTTC.